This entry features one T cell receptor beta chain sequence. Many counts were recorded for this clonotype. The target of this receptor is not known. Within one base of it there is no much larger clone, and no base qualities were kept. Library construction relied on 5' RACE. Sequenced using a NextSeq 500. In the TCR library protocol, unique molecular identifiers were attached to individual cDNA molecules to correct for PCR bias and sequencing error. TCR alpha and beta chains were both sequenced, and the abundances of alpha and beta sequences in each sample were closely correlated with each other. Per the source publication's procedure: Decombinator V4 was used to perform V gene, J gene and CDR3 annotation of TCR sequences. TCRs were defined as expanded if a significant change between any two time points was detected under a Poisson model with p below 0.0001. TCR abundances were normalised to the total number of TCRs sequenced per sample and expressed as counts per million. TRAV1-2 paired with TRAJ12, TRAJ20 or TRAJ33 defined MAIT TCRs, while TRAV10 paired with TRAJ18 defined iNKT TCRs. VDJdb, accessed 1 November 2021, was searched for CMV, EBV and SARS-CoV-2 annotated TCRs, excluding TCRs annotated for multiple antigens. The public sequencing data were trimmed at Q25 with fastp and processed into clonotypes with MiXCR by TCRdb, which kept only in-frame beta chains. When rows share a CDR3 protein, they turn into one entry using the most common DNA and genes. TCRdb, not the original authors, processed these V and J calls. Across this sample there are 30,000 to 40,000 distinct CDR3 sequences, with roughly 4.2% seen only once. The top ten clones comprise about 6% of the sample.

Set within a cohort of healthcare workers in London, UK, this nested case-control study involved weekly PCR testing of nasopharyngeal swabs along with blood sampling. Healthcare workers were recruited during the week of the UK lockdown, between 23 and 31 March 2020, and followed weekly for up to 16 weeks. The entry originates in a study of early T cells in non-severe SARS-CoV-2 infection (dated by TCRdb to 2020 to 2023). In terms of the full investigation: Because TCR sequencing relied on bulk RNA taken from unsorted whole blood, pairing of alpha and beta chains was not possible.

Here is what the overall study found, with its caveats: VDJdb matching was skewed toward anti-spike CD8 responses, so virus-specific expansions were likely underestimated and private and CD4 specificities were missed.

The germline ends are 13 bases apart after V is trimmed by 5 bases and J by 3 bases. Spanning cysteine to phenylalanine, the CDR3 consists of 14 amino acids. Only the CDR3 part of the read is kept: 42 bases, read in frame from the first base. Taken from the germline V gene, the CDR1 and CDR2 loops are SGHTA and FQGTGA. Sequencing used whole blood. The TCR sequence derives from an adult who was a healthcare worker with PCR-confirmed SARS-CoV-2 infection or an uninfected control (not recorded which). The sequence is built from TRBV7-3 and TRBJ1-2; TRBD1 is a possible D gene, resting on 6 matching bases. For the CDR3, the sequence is CASSPQGDHYGYTF. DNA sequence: TGTGCCAGCAGCCCACAGGGCGACCACTATGGCTACACCTTC. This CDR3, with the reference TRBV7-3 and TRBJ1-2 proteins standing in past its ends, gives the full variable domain GAGVSQTPSNKVTEKGKYVELRCDPISGHTALYWYRQSLGQGPEFLIYFQGTGAADDSGLPNDRFFAVRPEGSVSTLKIQRTERGDSAVYLCASSPQGDHYGYTFGSGTRLTVV.